The 16 T cell receptor beta chains presented below share a single source sample, sequenced in a study of shared clonotypes between healthy human individuals. The repertoire was sequenced with immunoSEQ multiplex PCR; TCRdb's copy has only in-frame clones and lacks some. The sample has about 610,000 clones, around 97% seen once. Sequencing used naive CD4+ T cells sorted from blood. Subset specified: CD45RA+ positively selected. These receptors all come from a woman aged 25 to 39 in good health.

The V and J genes are TRBV11-2 and TRBJ2-3, with D perhaps assigned TRBD1 or TRBD2 (5 bases each). The V end was cut by 2 bases, the J end by 4 bases, with 22 bases between. The CDR3 sequence is 18 residues long. Germline CDR1 reads SGHAT; CDR2 reads FQNNGV. CDR3 loop: CASSLRGRGLKGADTQYF. The CDR3 DNA reads as TGTGCCAGCAGCTTACGGGGAAGAGGTCTGAAAGGGGCAGATACGCAGTATTTT. The full variable domain, with the rest looked up from reference TRBV11-2 and TRBJ2-3, is EAGVAQSPRYKIIEKRQSVAFWCNPISGHATLYWYQQILGQGPKLLIQFQNNGVVDDSQLPKDRFSAERLKGVDSTLKIQPAKLEDSAVYLCASSLRGRGLKGADTQYFGPGTRLTVL.

This clone has just one count. At one end the junction does not follow the germline gene, possibly because of a read error. The J gene is TRBJ2-1, the V gene TRBV12-5; the D gene is possibly TRBD1 (5 bases). Germline CDR1 and CDR2: LGHNT and FRNRAP. The CDR3 length is 12 residues. CDR3 amino acids: CASGLSRGPTVF. CDR3 nucleotides: TGTGCTAGTGGTTTGTCTAGGGGCCCTACCGTCTTC.

This chain connects TRBV11-2 to TRBJ2-3; weak D call: TRBD1 (6 bases). Trimming removed 1 base at V and 2 bases at J, with 13 bases between. Per the germline V gene, CDR1 is SGHAT and CDR2 is FQNNGV. The CDR3 is 16 amino acids. The CDR3 nucleotides read TGTGCCAGCAGCTTAGGGGTTACAGGGCCCACAGATACGCAGTATTTT. Translating gives CASSLGVTGPTDTQYF.

V and J are TRBV7-8 and TRBJ2-7; a possible D gene is TRBD1 (6 bases). Germline V lookup: CDR1 SGHVS, CDR2 FQNEAQ. The CDR3 extends over 16 amino acids. The ends were cut back, 1 base at V and 2 bases at J, with 15 bases in the middle. This chain's CDR3 is CASSLDKTGLTYEQYF. In nucleotides, the CDR3 is TGTGCCAGCAGCTTAGATAAGACAGGCTTAACCTACGAGCAGTACTTC.

J is TRBJ2-3 and V is TRBV7-9; D gene ambiguous. The CDR3 consists of 15 residues. From germline, CDR1 is SEHNR and CDR2 FQNEAQ (reference sequence). Trimming removed 5 bases from V and 0 bases from J, with 12 bases in between. The CDR3 region is CASSPTGPSTDTQYF. For the CDR3, the DNA is TGTGCCAGCAGCCCAACTGGCCCTAGCACAGATACGCAGTATTTT.

The chain employs TRBV6-1 and TRBJ1-2, with a possible D match to TRBD1 (5 bases). Trimming stripped 7 bases from V and 8 bases from J, with 20 bases between. The CDR3 has 14 residues. Germline V gene lookup returns CDR1 MNHNS and CDR2 SASEGT. The CDR3 protein is CASTMYRGRTGYTF. The CDR3 DNA is TGTGCCAGCACCATGTATAGGGGACGGACGGGCTACACCTTC.

V is TRBV2 and J is TRBJ1-4, with 7 bases aligning to TRBD1. Germline CDR1 SNHLY, CDR2 FYNNEI. This CDR3 region has 14 residues. The J segment lost 7 bases and the V segment lost 3 bases, leaving 5 bases of the junction unmatched. The CDR3 nucleotides read TGTGCCAGCAGTGACACAGGGGTGGGTGAAAAACTGTTTTTT. It yields the protein CASSDTGVGEKLFF.

As DNA, the CDR3 is TGTGCCAGCAGTACTGGAGTTGGAAGGGAAGCTTTCTTT. Translation gives CASSTGVGREAFF. The gene calls are TRBV7-2 and TRBJ1-1; no firm D call. Germline CDR1 and CDR2: SGHTA and FQGNSA. This CDR3 comprises 13 residues. Trimming pared 6 bases from V and 8 bases from J, leaving 16 bases between.

The rearrangement links TRBV10-3 to TRBJ2-1, with 15 positions matching TRBD2. The CDR3 has 18 amino acids. J was trimmed by 5 bases and V by 2 bases; bases with no gene match: 7. Germline CDR1 is ENHRY and CDR2 is SYGVKD. CDR3 loop: CAISEGLAGGNTHNEQFF. CDR3 DNA sequence: TGTGCCATCAGTGAGGGACTAGCGGGAGGGAATACGCACAATGAGCAGTTCTTC.

The rearrangement joins TRBV28 to TRBJ1-2; a possible D gene is TRBD1 (5 bases). Deletions cut 5 bases from V and 2 bases from J, with 9 bases between. The CDR3 is made up of 13 amino acids. Germline loops: CDR1 MDHEN, CDR2 SYDVKM. DNA of the CDR3: TGTGCCAGCAGTACAGGACTGAACTATGGCTACACCTTC. Amino acid sequence: CASSTGLNYGYTF.

This chain uses TRBV29-1 with TRBJ1-1; D remains unclear. Germline V gene sequence: CDR1 SQVTM, CDR2 ANQGSEA. The CDR3 sequence is 13 residues long. Trimming left V 7 bases short and J 0 bases short, with 12 bases between. The CDR3 sequence: CSGGELMNTEAFF. The CDR3, as DNA: TGCAGCGGCGGGGAACTCATGAACACTGAAGCTTTCTTT. The full variable domain, completed using reference TRBV29-1 and TRBJ1-1, is SAVISQKPSRDICQRGTSLTIQCQVDSQVTMMFWYRQQPGQSLTLIATANQGSEATYESGFVIDKFPISRPNLTFSTLTVSNMSPEDSSIYLCSGGELMNTEAFFGQGTRLTVV.

J is TRBJ1-2 and V is TRBV13; D not certain. Germline lookup yields CDR1 PRHDT and CDR2 FYEKMQ (reference sequence). The CDR3 consists of 15 residues. Trimming removed 6 bases at V and 4 bases at J, with 18 bases between. The CDR3 nucleotides are TGTGCCAGCAGACCGCTACCGGACGGGCTCTATGGCTACACCTTC. As protein: CASRPLPDGLYGYTF.

The J gene is TRBJ2-5, the V gene TRBV10-3; either TRBD1 or TRBD2 may fit D (7 bases each). Trimming removed 5 bases at V and 7 bases at J, with 23 bases between. Germline CDR1 ENHRY, CDR2 SYGVKD. This CDR3 comprises 16 residues. The chain's CDR3 is CAISQDTGEGLGTQYF. DNA of the CDR3: TGTGCCATCAGTCAAGACACAGGGGAGGGCCTGGGGACCCAGTACTTC.

The rearrangement joins TRBV2 to TRBJ2-3; weak D call: TRBD2 (5 bases). CDR3 size: 13 residues. Germline V gives CDR1 SNHLY, CDR2 FYNNEI. The V and J ends lost 6 bases and 0 bases respectively, with 7 bases between them. The CDR3 DNA sequence: TGTGCCAGCAGGAGGGCCAGCACAGATACGCAGTATTTT. It specifies CASRRASTDTQYF.

The rearrangement uses TRBV6-6 and TRBJ2-7; D call uncertain. Germline loops: CDR1 MNHNY, CDR2 SVGAGI (reference sequence). Trimming left V 4 bases short and J 7 bases short, with 8 bases between. There are 11 residues in the CDR3. As DNA, the CDR3 is TGTGCCAGCAGTTCGTGGAATGAGCAGTACTTC. Amino acid sequence: CASSSWNEQYF.

This rearrangement joins TRBV11-1 to TRBJ2-5, with TRBD2 as a possible D gene (6 bases). The V gene lost 5 bases and the J gene lost 2 bases, with 12 bases spanning the gap. This CDR3 has 14 residues. From germline, CDR1 is SGHAT and CDR2 FQDESV (reference sequence). CDR3 amino acids: CASSGRGRQETQYF. The CDR3 coding sequence is TGTGCCAGCAGCGGGAGAGGGAGGCAAGAGACCCAGTACTTC.